This is a list of T cell receptor beta chains from one sample in a study of blood T cell repertoires in COVID-19. Produced via immunoSEQ multiplex PCR; TCRdb's table is partial and in-frame only. The sample consists of approximately 200,000 clones, approximately 94% of them appearing once. Sequencing was performed on peripheral blood. These TCRs come from a man aged 25-45 years with COVID-19, enrolled during active disease. CDR3s include the opening cysteine and the closing phenylalanine or tryptophan. A D gene is named only where the DNA matches it firmly. Size is stated for part of the rows, as once, few or many counts, or as a class when the clone is expanded.

abundance: .; v_gene: TRBV6-5; j_gene: TRBJ1-4; len: 14; d_gene: TRBD1; CDR3nt: TGTGCCAGTACTCCGGGACAGGGGGGCGAAAAACTGTTTTTT; CDR3aa: CASTPGQGGEKLFF
abundance: .; v_gene: TRBV5-1; j_gene: TRBJ1-5; len: 14; d_gene: TRBD1; CDR3nt: TGCGCCAGCAGCTTGGGACAGGGAGGTCAGCCCCAGCATTTT; CDR3aa: CASSLGQGGQPQHF
abundance: .; v_gene: TRBV11-2; j_gene: TRBJ2-2; len: 18; d_gene: .; CDR3nt: TGTGCCAGCAGACCTGATCGGGTGTGGGGGCGTAACACCGGGGAGCTGTTTTTT; CDR3aa: CASRPDRVWGRNTGELFF
abundance: .; v_gene: TRBV10-2; j_gene: TRBJ2-1; len: 14; d_gene: .; CDR3nt: TGCGCCAGCTCTAGGCAGGGAACCTACAATGAGCAGTTCTTC; CDR3aa: CASSRQGTYNEQFF
abundance: .; v_gene: TRBV18; j_gene: TRBJ2-7; len: 15; d_gene: TRBD1; CDR3nt: TGTGCCAGCTCACCAAGGGACAGCTTAACCTACGAGCAGTACTTC; CDR3aa: CASSPRDSLTYEQYF
abundance: .; v_gene: TRBV4-2; j_gene: TRBJ1-6; len: 13; d_gene: TRBD1; CDR3nt: TGTGCCAGCAGCCGAGACAGGGCTTCACCCCTCCACTTT; CDR3aa: CASSRDRASPLHF
abundance: .; v_gene: TRBV19; j_gene: TRBJ1-2; len: 12; d_gene: TRBD1; CDR3nt: TGTGCCAGTAGTCGGGACAGGGGGCTCCTCACCTTC; CDR3aa: CASSRDRGLLTF
abundance: few; v_gene: TRBV7-3; j_gene: TRBJ2-2; len: 15; d_gene: TRBD2; CDR3nt: TGTGCCAGCAGCCAGACTAGCGGGGGGATCGGGGAGCTGTTTTTT; CDR3aa: CASSQTSGGIGELFF
abundance: .; v_gene: TRBV4-1; j_gene: TRBJ2-2; len: 17; d_gene: TRBD2; CDR3nt: TGCGCCAGCAGCCAAGAACTAGCGGGGGGAAACACCGGGGAGCTGTTTTTT; CDR3aa: CASSQELAGGNTGELFF
abundance: .; v_gene: TRBV11-2; j_gene: TRBJ2-3; len: 15; d_gene: TRBD2; CDR3nt: TGTGCCAGCAGCTCCGGGGGGGCCAGGGCAGATACGCAGTATTTT; CDR3aa: CASSSGGARADTQYF
abundance: .; v_gene: TRBV25-1; j_gene: TRBJ1-1; len: 15; d_gene: .; CDR3nt: TGTGCCAGCAGTGACTGGGGGGGAATGAACACTGAAGCTTTCTTT; CDR3aa: CASSDWGGMNTEAFF
abundance: .; v_gene: TRBV6-5; j_gene: TRBJ2-7; len: 15; d_gene: .; CDR3nt: TGTGCCAGCAGTTTCCCGGGGCGGGGAGGCTACGAGCAGTACTTC; CDR3aa: CASSFPGRGGYEQYF
abundance: once; v_gene: TRBV19; j_gene: TRBJ2-7; len: 13; d_gene: .; CDR3nt: TGTGCCAGTAGTAGACAGGACTCCTACGAGCAGTACTTC; CDR3aa: CASSRQDSYEQYF
abundance: .; v_gene: TRBV5-1; j_gene: TRBJ2-3; len: 16; d_gene: .; CDR3nt: TGCGCCAGCAGCTCTGGGCTGGGTGACAGCGCGGATACGCAGTATTTT; CDR3aa: CASSSGLGDSADTQYF
abundance: .; v_gene: TRBV5-6; j_gene: TRBJ1-5; len: 15; d_gene: .; CDR3nt: TGTGCCAGCAGCTTGACAGGTTATAGCAATCAGCCCCAGCATTTT; CDR3aa: CASSLTGYSNQPQHF
abundance: .; v_gene: TRBV2; j_gene: TRBJ2-6; len: 17; d_gene: .; CDR3nt: TGTGCCAGCAGTGAATGGCCTTTTGACTCTGGGGCCAACGTCCTGACTTTC; CDR3aa: CASSEWPFDSGANVLTF
abundance: .; v_gene: TRBV7-9; j_gene: TRBJ2-5; len: 14; d_gene: TRBD1; CDR3nt: TGTGCCAGCAGCCCAACAGGGGTGTCAGAGACCCAGTACTTC; CDR3aa: CASSPTGVSETQYF
abundance: .; v_gene: TRBV7-9; j_gene: TRBJ2-3; len: 14; d_gene: .; CDR3nt: TGTGCCAGCAGCTACGACAGGATCCAAGATACGCAGTATTTT; CDR3aa: CASSYDRIQDTQYF
abundance: .; v_gene: TRBV9; j_gene: TRBJ1-2; len: 15; d_gene: TRBD1; CDR3nt: TGTGCCAGCAGCGGGATACAGGGGTCCCCCTCCGGCTACACCTTC; CDR3aa: CASSGIQGSPSGYTF
abundance: .; v_gene: TRBV3-1/TRBV3-2; j_gene: TRBJ1-1; len: 14; d_gene: .; CDR3nt: TGTGCCAGCAGCCAAGAGGGGGCTATGTCTGAAGCTTTCTTT; CDR3aa: CASSQEGAMSEAFF
abundance: .; v_gene: TRBV5-1; j_gene: TRBJ1-4; len: 15; d_gene: .; CDR3nt: TGCGCCAGCAGCTTGGCCCAGGGGACTAATGAAAAACTGTTTTTT; CDR3aa: CASSLAQGTNEKLFF
abundance: .; v_gene: TRBV5-4; j_gene: TRBJ2-7; len: 13; d_gene: TRBD2; CDR3nt: TGTGCCAGCAGCCCGGCGGGAGGGTACGAGCAGTACTTC; CDR3aa: CASSPAGGYEQYF
abundance: .; v_gene: TRBV19; j_gene: TRBJ2-3; len: 16; d_gene: TRBD2; CDR3nt: TGTGCCAGCAGTTACCGACTAGCGGGGGAGGTAGATACGCAGTATTTT; CDR3aa: CASSYRLAGEVDTQYF
abundance: .; v_gene: TRBV30; j_gene: TRBJ1-2; len: 14; d_gene: TRBD1; CDR3nt: TGTGCCTGGAGTGTAGTCAGGGGGCTAGGAGGCTACACCTTC; CDR3aa: CAWSVVRGLGGYTF
abundance: .; v_gene: TRBV9; j_gene: TRBJ1-6; len: 13; d_gene: .; CDR3nt: TGTGCCAGCGGGGTGGGGAGGAATTCACCCCTCCACTTT; CDR3aa: CASGVGRNSPLHF
abundance: .; v_gene: TRBV19; j_gene: TRBJ1-1; len: 13; d_gene: .; CDR3nt: TGTGCCAGTACCCTTGGTAGTCACACTGAAGCTTTCTTT; CDR3aa: CASTLGSHTEAFF
abundance: .; v_gene: TRBV18; j_gene: TRBJ2-1; len: 14; d_gene: .; CDR3nt: TGTGCCAGCTCACCATTTACACAGACCAATGAGCAGTTCTTC; CDR3aa: CASSPFTQTNEQFF
abundance: .; v_gene: TRBV25-1; j_gene: TRBJ1-2; len: 13; d_gene: .; CDR3nt: TGTGCCAGCAGCCTGACAGCTAACTATGGCTACACCTTC; CDR3aa: CASSLTANYGYTF
abundance: once; v_gene: TRBV5-1; j_gene: TRBJ1-1; len: 14; d_gene: TRBD1; CDR3nt: TGCGCCAGCAGCTTGGTAGGGGGCTCGAATGAAGCTTTCTTT; CDR3aa: CASSLVGGSNEAFF
abundance: .; v_gene: TRBV11-2; j_gene: TRBJ1-5; len: 17; d_gene: TRBD1; CDR3nt: TGTGCCAGCAGTGGACAGGAGGGGTATTTGGGCAATCAGCCCCAGCATTTT; CDR3aa: CASSGQEGYLGNQPQHF
abundance: .; v_gene: TRBV12-3/TRBV12-4; j_gene: TRBJ1-4; len: 12; d_gene: .; CDR3nt: TGTGCCAGCAGTTTAAGAGTTGAAAAACTGTTTTTT; CDR3aa: CASSLRVEKLFF
abundance: .; v_gene: TRBV27; j_gene: TRBJ1-1; len: 13; d_gene: .; CDR3nt: TGTGCCAGCAGTCCCGCCGGGGGGACTGAAGCTTTCTTT; CDR3aa: CASSPAGGTEAFF
abundance: .; v_gene: TRBV29-1; j_gene: TRBJ1-2; len: 13; d_gene: .; CDR3nt: TGCAGCGTCGGACAGAGAGCTAACTATGGCTACACCTTC; CDR3aa: CSVGQRANYGYTF